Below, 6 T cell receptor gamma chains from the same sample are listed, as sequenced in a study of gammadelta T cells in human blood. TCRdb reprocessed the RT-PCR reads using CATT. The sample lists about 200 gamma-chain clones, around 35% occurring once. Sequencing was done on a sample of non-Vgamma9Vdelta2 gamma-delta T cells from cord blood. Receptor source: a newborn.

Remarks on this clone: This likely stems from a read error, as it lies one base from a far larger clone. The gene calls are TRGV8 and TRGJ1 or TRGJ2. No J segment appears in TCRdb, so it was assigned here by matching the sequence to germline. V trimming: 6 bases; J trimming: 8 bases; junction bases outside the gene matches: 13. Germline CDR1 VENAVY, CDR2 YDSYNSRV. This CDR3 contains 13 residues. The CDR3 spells CATWTYQDHKKLF. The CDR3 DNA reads TGTGCCACCTGGACCTACCAGGATCATAAGAAACTCTTT.

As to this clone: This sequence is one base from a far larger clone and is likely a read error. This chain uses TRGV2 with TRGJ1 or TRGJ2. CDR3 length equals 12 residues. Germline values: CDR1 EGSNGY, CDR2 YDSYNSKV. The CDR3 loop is CATWDGPRKNLF. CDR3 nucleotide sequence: TGTGCCACCTGGGACGGGCCTAGGAAGAACCTCTTT.

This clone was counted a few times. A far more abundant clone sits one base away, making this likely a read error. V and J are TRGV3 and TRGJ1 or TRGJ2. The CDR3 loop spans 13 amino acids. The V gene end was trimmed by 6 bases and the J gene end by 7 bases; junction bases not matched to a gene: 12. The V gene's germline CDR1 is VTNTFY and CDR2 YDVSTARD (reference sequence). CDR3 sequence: CATWSLPRYKKLF. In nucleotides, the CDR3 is TGTGCCACCTGGTCCCTCCCGAGGTATAAGAAACTCTTT.

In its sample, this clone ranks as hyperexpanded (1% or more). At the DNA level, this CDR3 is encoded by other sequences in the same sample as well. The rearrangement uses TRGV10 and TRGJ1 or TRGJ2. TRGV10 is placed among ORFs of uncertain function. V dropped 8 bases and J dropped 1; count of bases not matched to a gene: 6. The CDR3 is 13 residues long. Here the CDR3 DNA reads TGTGCTGCGTGGGACCCCAATTATTATAAGAAACTCTTT. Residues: CAAWDPNYYKKLF.

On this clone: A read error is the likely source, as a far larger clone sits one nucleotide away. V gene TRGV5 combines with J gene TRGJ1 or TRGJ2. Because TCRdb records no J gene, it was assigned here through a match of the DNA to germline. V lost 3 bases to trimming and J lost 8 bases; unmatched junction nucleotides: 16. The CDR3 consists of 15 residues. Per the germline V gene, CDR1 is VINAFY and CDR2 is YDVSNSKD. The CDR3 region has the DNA TGTGCCACCTGGGACCGTAATCCCCTTCATCATAAGAAACTCTTT. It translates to CATWDRNPLHHKKLF.

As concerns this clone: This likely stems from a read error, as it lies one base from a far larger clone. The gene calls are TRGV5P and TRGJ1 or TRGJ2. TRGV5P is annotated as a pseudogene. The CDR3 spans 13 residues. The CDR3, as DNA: TGTGCCACCTGGCCCCTCCCGAGGTATAAGAACCTCTTT. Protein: CATWPLPRYKNLF.